This T cell receptor (beta chain) stems from a study of shared clonotypes between healthy human individuals (dated by TCRdb to about 2020). For context, the study as a whole: A couple of women and three men aged 18 to 49 years were included in the cohort. For each donor, CD4 naive and CD4 memory were each given three plates, CD8 naive was given two plates, and CD8 memory was given one plate. To increase sequencing depth and limit assay-specific biases, different laboratories used diverse techniques to prepare libraries and sequence TCR repertoires. Per donor, leukapheresis produced somewhere between about 0.85 and 8.9 billion PBMCs. The study deeply sequenced blood TCR repertoires of about five healthy adults to estimate repertoire size and the extent of clonotype sharing between individuals. The investigation overall reported the following: Because the study included only a small number of donors, the genetic and exposure-history diversity represented was limited. Higher generation probabilities were observed for clonotypes shared by all four sorted-subset donors than for non-shared clonotypes. Naive subsets generally had larger estimated clonotype richness than memory subsets did. Even with the large sequencing depth, rarefaction of the sorted-subset datasets indicated that sequencing was incomplete. Sampling was restricted to blood, and TCR repertoires in tissues likely differ from the TCR repertoires found in blood. Sharing across a few donors was observed for 5% to 6.5% of naive CD4, over 3% of naive CD8, over 2% of memory CD4, and over 0.3% of memory CD8 clonotypes. Pairwise subsampling indicated that sequencing depth was expected to affect the degree of clonotype sharing among donors.

Using the deep immunoSEQ assay, TCR CDR3 regions were amplified from genomic DNA by multiplex PCR. Extracted genomic DNA from each cell subset was spread evenly across all wells of several immunoSEQ 96-well plates, with each plate serving as a replicate. For sorted subsets, roughly 200 ng of genomic DNA, equivalent to tens of thousands of T cell genomes, went into each replicate PCR. Purified libraries were measured with a Qubit 3.0 fluorometer, size-checked on a Bioanalyzer 2100, and measured again with the KAPA Library Quantification kit. A separate single-read 150-cycle Illumina NextSeq 550 flow cell was used to sequence each immunoSEQ 96-well plate. In the original analysis: The immunoSEQ output contained only junctional sequences without quality scores, so filtering could not match that applied to full-length reads. Sequences were annotated with PyIR, a Python wrapper for IgBLAST v1.9, and V/J genes and CDR3 were assigned using IMGT germline references. Reads were removed for weak V/J assignments (E-value above 1e-6), missing CDR3, stop codons, out-of-frame junctions, or ambiguous translated residues. V3J clonotypes were defined as sequences sharing the same inferred V gene, J gene, and CDR3 amino acid sequence. Percentage overlap between repertoires was computed as shared unique clonotypes divided by the size of the smaller repertoire. Three approaches were used to assess repertoire richness: RTK rarefaction, the Chao1 estimator, and Recon v2.1 estimates of unobserved clonotypes. OLGA was used to compute generation probabilities for all TCRbeta clonotypes that the gDNA method yielded from a handful of donors. TCRdb stores this immuneACCESS table with in-frame sequences only. Part of the clones is absent; in the studies checked, under half of the shortfall reflects unresolved V genes, and no reason is known for the rest. From that table come the V and J calls and clone size; the DNA was used to work out D and trimming. The sample profile shows roughly 2.5 million clones; 85% to 95% of them were found once. 0.14% of the sample belongs to the ten largest clones.

The donors were healthy, HIV-negative adults with no recently reported acute infections or vaccinations. All donors were Caucasian adults living in Nashville, Tennessee, USA. CD4+ T cells were enriched through magnetic negative selection, after which naive cells were positively selected on CD45RA and the remaining negative fraction served as the memory subset. Blood was collected by leukapheresis, and PBMCs were isolated by Ficoll-Histopaque density gradient centrifugation and then cryopreserved in liquid nitrogen vapor phase. Analytical flow cytometry was used to check the purity and quantity of each magnetically sorted T cell population. Each sorted fraction had its genomic DNA isolated and then quantified by UV absorbance on a Nanodrop 2000c. Trimming at the junction amounts to 0 bases on V and 1 base on J, and the germline ends lie 13 bases apart. CDR1 and CDR2 are read off the germline V gene as LGHNA and YSLEER. The CDR3 measures 18 amino acids from cysteine to phenylalanine. The CDR3 DNA has 54 bases and is translated from base 1.

As regards this clone: Its antigen is still unknown. Qualities for individual bases were not recorded, and no much larger clone is one base off.

The receptor was derived from a man between 18 and 35 years old in good health. Recombination joined TRBV4-3 with TRBJ2-6; the D gene identity is not certain. Sequences were obtained from naive CD4+ T cells sorted from blood. Read against the paper, the sample's cell subset or site label means: CD45RA+ positively selected. The CDR3 region has the sequence CASSQETPGPSGANVLTF. At the DNA level, the sequence is TGCGCCAGCAGCCAAGAAACTCCCGGCCCGTCTGGGGCCAACGTCCTGACTTTC.